A selection of T cell receptor beta chains follows, all from one sample in a study of cytomegalovirus exposure and HLA in healthy donors. The method was immunoSEQ multiplex PCR; TCRdb's version includes in-frame clones alone and lacks a portion of them. The table includes about 170,000 clones, 62% detected once. Input material: PBMCs. These TCRs come from a man in his forties or fifties in good health and CMV-seronegative. CDR3s include the opening cysteine and the closing phenylalanine or tryptophan. D genes are given only for firm matches. Part of the rows lack a size; the others show once, few, many or a class for expanded clones.

>TRBJ2-3|TRBD2|TRBV6-5|15|few
CASSYGGGRGDTQYF
TGTGCCAGCAGTTATGGGGGGGGAAGGGGAGATACGCAGTATTTT
>TRBJ1-5|.|TRBV25-1|14|.
CASSETGRDQPQHF
TGTGCCAGCAGTGAAACAGGGCGAGATCAGCCCCAGCATTTT
>TRBJ2-5|TRBD1|TRBV11-2|15|.
CASSLGQAQGGTQYF
TGTGCCAGCAGCCTCGGACAGGCCCAAGGTGGGACCCAGTACTTC
>TRBJ2-1|.|TRBV9|15|few
CASSVATAGYNEQFF
TGTGCCAGCAGCGTAGCTACGGCGGGGTACAATGAGCAGTTCTTC
>TRBJ2-5|.|TRBV18|14|once
CASSPEGKGETQYF
TGTGCCAGCTCACCGGAGGGGAAGGGAGAGACCCAGTACTTC
>TRBJ2-7|TRBD1|TRBV5-4|16|.
CASSLFTGQGAGEQYF
TGTGCCAGCAGCTTGTTTACGGGACAGGGGGCGGGCGAGCAGTACTTC
>TRBJ2-2|TRBD1|TRBV5-4|14|.
CASRQGVDAGELFF
TGTGCCAGCAGACAGGGGGTTGATGCCGGGGAGCTGTTTTTT
>TRBJ1-2|.|TRBV19|14|few
CASSIRGANYGYTF
TGTGCCAGTAGTATACGGGGGGCAAACTATGGCTACACCTTC
>TRBJ2-3|TRBD1|TRBV19|16|.
CASSWGTGAGTDTQYF
TGTGCCAGTAGTTGGGGGACAGGGGCTGGCACAGATACGCAGTATTTT
>TRBJ2-7|.|TRBV11-2|14|few
CASSLNRFPYEQYF
TGTGCCAGCAGCTTAAACAGGTTTCCATACGAGCAGTACTTC
>TRBJ2-5|TRBD2|TRBV5-5|15|.
CASSLGLAGPETQYF
TGTGCCAGCAGCTTGGGGCTAGCGGGACCTGAGACCCAGTACTTC
>TRBJ2-3|.|TRBV7-9|12|.
CSSSLVGFVSYF
TGTTCCAGCAGCTTAGTCGGGTTTGTGTCGTATTTT
>TRBJ2-7|TRBD2|TRBV9|17|few
CASSVGESSGRPYEQYF
TGTGCCAGCAGCGTAGGTGAGAGTAGCGGGAGACCTTACGAGCAGTACTTC
>TRBJ1-2|.|TRBV4-1|16|.
CASSQDIGSVFYGYTF
TGCGCCAGCAGCCAAGACATCGGTAGTGTTTTCTATGGCTACACCTTC
>TRBJ2-7|.|TRBV5-6|13|.
CASSSTRVYEQYF
TGTGCCAGCAGCTCGACCCGGGTGTACGAGCAGTACTTC
>TRBJ2-3|.|TRBV5-6|15|few
CASSFRLGRADTQYF
TGTGCCAGCAGCTTCCGACTAGGCAGGGCAGATACGCAGTATTTT
>TRBJ2-7|.|TRBV6-6|14|.
CASGGTGSTYEQYF
TGTGCCAGCGGGGGAACAGGGTCAACCTACGAGCAGTACTTC
>TRBJ2-7|.|TRBV10-3|17|few
CAISEGLGLGDSYEQYF
TGTGCCATCAGTGAGGGATTGGGACTGGGGGATTCCTACGAGCAGTACTTC
>TRBJ2-3|TRBD2|TRBV7-9|16|.
CASRSGLAINSDTQYF
TGTGCCAGCAGATCCGGACTAGCGATAAACTCAGATACGCAGTATTTT
>TRBJ2-7|.|TRBV30|15|.
CAWSARQGIGNEQYF
TGTGCCTGGAGTGCGAGGCAGGGGATAGGGAACGAGCAGTACTTC
>TRBJ2-7|.|TRBV4-3|15|.
CASREARDNSYEQYF
TGCGCCAGCAGGGAGGCCCGGGACAACTCCTACGAGCAGTACTTC
>TRBJ2-7|TRBD1|TRBV27|15|.
CASSLMGQGAYEQYF
TGTGCCAGCAGTTTGATGGGACAGGGGGCCTACGAGCAGTACTTC
>TRBJ2-5|.|TRBV5-1|16|.
CASSLAGGQGQETQYF
TGCGCCAGCAGCTTGGCAGGTGGGCAGGGCCAAGAGACCCAGTACTTC
>TRBJ1-1|.|TRBV2|13|.
CASEEVGITEAFF
TGTGCCAGTGAGGAGGTGGGCATCACTGAAGCTTTCTTT
>TRBJ1-2|.|TRBV28|12|.
CASIGGTYGYTF
TGTGCCAGCATAGGGGGTACCTATGGCTACACCTTC
>TRBJ2-7|TRBD1|TRBV27|15|.
CASSLFGQGVYEQYF
TGTGCCAGCAGTTTATTTGGACAGGGAGTCTACGAGCAGTACTTC
>TRBJ2-3|.|TRBV9|17|few
CASSVEGRDASTDTQYF
TGTGCCAGCAGCGTAGAAGGGCGGGACGCTAGCACAGATACGCAGTATTTT
>TRBJ2-2|.|TRBV5-1|14|.
CASRWTPNTGELFF
TGCGCCAGCAGATGGACTCCTAACACCGGGGAGCTGTTTTTT
>TRBJ2-7|TRBD1|TRBV4-3|17|few
CASSQELDGTGDYEQYF
TGCGCCAGCAGCCAAGAATTGGACGGGACAGGGGACTACGAGCAGTACTTC
>TRBJ2-7|TRBD1|TRBV7-9|15|.
CASSLRDRGLNEQYF
TGTGCCAGCAGCCTCCGGGACAGGGGGCTGAACGAGCAGTACTTC
>TRBJ1-1|.|TRBV19|13|few
CASSQQGGTEAFF
TGTGCCAGTAGCCAACAGGGCGGCACTGAAGCTTTCTTT
>TRBJ2-5|.|TRBV9|14|.
CASSVAPGEETQYF
TGTGCCAGCAGCGTAGCTCCGGGAGAAGAGACCCAGTACTTC
>TRBJ1-1|.|TRBV5-1|18|.
CASSLVPPNRALNTEAFF
TGCGCCAGCAGCTTGGTTCCGCCAAACAGGGCTTTGAACACTGAAGCTTTCTTT
>TRBJ2-3|TRBD2|TRBV7-8|15|.
CASSLPGGGTDTQYF
TGTGCCAGCAGCTTGCCGGGGGGGGGCACAGATACGCAGTATTTT
>TRBJ2-5|TRBD2|TRBV7-7|14|.
CASSTGLAEETQYF
TGTGCCAGCAGCACGGGACTAGCGGAAGAGACCCAGTACTTC
>TRBJ2-2|TRBD2|TRBV15|19|.
CATSRGGASGRANTGELFF
TGTGCCACCAGCAGAGGAGGGGCTAGCGGGAGGGCGAACACCGGGGAGCTGTTTTTT
>TRBJ2-1|TRBD1|TRBV5-6|15|.
CASSQTGGLGNEQFF
TGTGCCAGCAGCCAGACAGGGGGCCTTGGCAATGAGCAGTTCTTC
>TRBJ2-5|TRBD1|TRBV30|14|few
CAWTPTGNRETQYF
TGTGCCTGGACCCCGACAGGGAACCGAGAGACCCAGTACTTC
>TRBJ2-3|TRBD2|TRBV13|17|.
CASSLFSGREGADTQYF
TGTGCCAGCAGCTTATTTAGCGGGAGGGAAGGTGCAGATACGCAGTATTTT
>TRBJ1-2|.|TRBV10-3|13|few
CASTTGTNYGYTF
TGTGCCAGTACGACAGGTACCAACTATGGCTACACCTTC
>TRBJ2-2|.|TRBV11-3|17|.
CASSLAAGLASNGELFF
TGTGCCAGCAGCTTAGCGGCCGGCCTAGCAAGCAACGGGGAGCTGTTTTTT
>TRBJ2-7|.|TRBV6-1|12|few
CASSEIGLEQYF
TGTGCCAGCAGTGAAATTGGGCTAGAGCAGTACTTC
>TRBJ2-7|TRBD2|TRBV6-5|14|.
CASSYSRDYYEQYF
TGTGCCAGCAGTTACTCCCGGGACTACTACGAGCAGTACTTC
>TRBJ2-5|TRBD1|TRBV11-2|15|.
CASSPGQGGRETQYF
TGTGCCAGCAGCCCCGGACAGGGTGGGAGAGAGACCCAGTACTTC
>TRBJ1-1|.|TRBV6-6|13|few
CASSNTGNTEAFF
TGTGCCAGCAGTAATACAGGGAACACTGAAGCTTTCTTT
>TRBJ2-3|TRBD1|TRBV9|19|.
CASSPGTGRRGIRTDTQYF
TGTGCCAGCAGCCCAGGGACAGGCCGTCGGGGGATACGCACAGATACGCAGTATTTT
>TRBJ2-5|TRBD2|TRBV6-6|13|.
CASSHTSGETQYF
TGTGCCAGCAGCCATACTAGCGGAGAGACCCAGTACTTC
>TRBJ2-2|.|TRBV5-6|15|.
CASSPRGRNTGELFF
TGTGCCAGCAGCCCCCGGGGTAGGAACACCGGGGAGCTGTTTTTT
>TRBJ1-1|.|TRBV11-2|12|.
CASSLGGPEAFF
TGTGCCAGCAGCTTAGGAGGGCCTGAAGCTTTCTTT
>TRBJ1-1|.|TRBV19|14|few
CASSHREGGTEAFF
TGTGCCAGTAGTCATAGGGAGGGGGGCACTGAAGCTTTCTTT
>TRBJ2-3|.|TRBV2|11|.
CASRRKDTQYF
TGTGCCAGCAGGAGGAAAGATACGCAGTATTTT
>TRBJ2-1|TRBD1|TRBV29-1|12|.
CSSGQGAGGQFF
TGCAGCAGCGGACAGGGGGCAGGCGGGCAGTTCTTC
>TRBJ2-1|TRBD1|TRBV30|12|.
CAWSGGQYEQFF
TGTGCCTGGAGTGGGGGACAGTATGAGCAGTTCTTC
>TRBJ2-7|TRBD2|TRBV11-3|18|few
CASSVLGILAGVPYEQYF
TGTGCCAGCAGCGTATTGGGGATACTAGCGGGAGTTCCCTACGAGCAGTACTTC
>TRBJ1-3|.|TRBV30|13|.
CAWSGRAGNTIYF
TGTGCCTGGAGTGGCAGGGCTGGAAACACCATATATTTT
>TRBJ2-5|.|TRBV5-1|11|few
CASRGGETQYF
TGCGCCAGCAGGGGGGGAGAGACCCAGTACTTC
>TRBJ1-2|.|TRBV7-2|13|few
CASSLLQYYGYTF
TGTGCCAGCAGCTTACTCCAGTATTATGGCTACACCTTC
>TRBJ2-5|.|TRBV7-9|14|few
CASSLWDSSETQYF
TGTGCCAGCAGCCTCTGGGACTCCTCGGAGACCCAGTACTTC
>TRBJ1-6|TRBD1|TRBV9|15|.
CASSVSGTAHSPLHF
TGTGCCAGCAGCGTATCCGGGACAGCCCATTCACCCCTCCACTTT